The clone carrying this T cell receptor (beta chain) showed up just a few times. Its antigen remains unidentified. The CDR3 has 17 residues. Trimming removed 4 bases from V and 4 bases from J, with 26 bases in between. Germline loops: CDR1 SQVTM, CDR2 ANQGSEA. These data belong to a study of identical twins. Study results and caveats: Without tracking the same donors, conclusions rested on cross-sectional statistical analysis. Insertions ran lower in abundant cord blood beta clonotypes, though not in memory repertoires.

Each CDR3 protein gets one entry after TCRdb re-called the 5' RACE reads with MiXCR. The sample shows fewer than 650,000 distinct CDR3 sequences, around 7.5% of them seen only once. The sample was also linked to a second study, of yellow fever vaccine responses in identical twins.

Material: PBMCs. The rearrangement uses TRBV29-1 and TRBJ2-7; D tentatively fits TRBD1 or TRBD2 (9 bases each). The clonotype comes from a woman aged 18 to 35 in good health. In DNA, the CDR3 is TGCAGCGTTGGGGGGACAGGGAAGACTAGCGGTCATTACGAGCAGTACTTC. It codes for CSVGGTGKTSGHYEQYF.